A single sample is the source of the 29 T cell receptor beta chains below, sequenced in a study of shared clonotypes between healthy human individuals. Sequenced by immunoSEQ multiplex PCR; TCRdb stores in-frame clones only, minus some. Counted here are some 530,000 clones, about 72% occurring once; the ten biggest clones make up about 12%. The sequenced sample was PBMCs. The origin of the receptors is a woman aged 40 to 49 in good health. Some clones in this sample may be carry-over from other donors' samples.

The chain links TRBV5-6 to TRBJ2-1; 11 nucleotides agree with TRBD2. This CDR3 region has 15 residues. V shed 1 base and J 8 bases; nucleotides not matched to a gene: 5. CDR1 and CDR2 (germline): SGHDT, YYEEEE. CDR3 in DNA: TGTGCCAGCAGCTTGTTAGCGGGAGGGCCTGATGAGCAGTTCTTC. This codes for CASSLLAGGPDEQFF. Complete variable domain (other parts from reference TRBV5-6 and TRBJ2-1): DAGVTQSPTHLIKTRGQQVTLRCSPKSGHDTVSWYQQALGQGPQFIFQYYEEEERQRGNFPDRFSGHQFPNYSSELNVNALLLGDSALYLCASSLLAGGPDEQFFGPGTRLTVL.

V usage is TRBV5-4 and J usage is TRBJ1-2; D is undetermined. Germline V CDR1 and CDR2: SGHNT, YYREEE (reference sequence). The CDR3 consists of 13 residues. The V end lost 7 bases, the J end lost 4 bases, and 14 bases lay between the germline ends. In nucleotides, the CDR3 is TGTGCCAGCTCCGCGTGGGTCGGCTATGGCTACACCTTC. Translating it yields CASSAWVGYGYTF.

The chain uses TRBV15 and TRBJ1-4, with 8 positions matching TRBD1. The germline V gene encodes CDR1 LNHNV and CDR2 YYDKDF (reference sequence). The CDR3 sequence is 18 residues long. Trimming cost V 6 bases and J 8 bases; bases outside gene matches: 20. The CDR3 reads CATRHFTGGISLREKLFF. In DNA form, the CDR3 reads TGTGCCACCAGACATTTTACAGGGGGAATATCTTTAAGAGAAAAACTGTTTTTT.

CDR3 DNA sequence: TGTGCCAGCAGCTTGGGGACAAGGGAAAAACTGTTTTTT. Translated, it gives CASSLGTREKLFF. The chain is built from TRBV7-2 and TRBJ1-4, with a weak D call TRBD1 (6 bases). Germline loops: CDR1 SGHTA, CDR2 FQGNSA. The V end was cut by 3 bases, the J end by 8 bases, with 10 bases between. The CDR3 has 13 residues.

As to this clone: At one end the junction does not follow the germline gene, possibly because of a read error. At the DNA level, this CDR3 is encoded by other sequences in the same sample as well. The chain is built from TRBV30 and TRBJ1-1, with no clear D. The CDR3 has 13 residues. The germline CDR1 and CDR2 sequences are GTSNPN and SVGIG (reference sequence). The CDR3 nucleotides read TGTGCCTGGAGTCCAGACCCGAACACTGAAGCCTTCTTT. This gives the protein CAWSPDPNTEAFF.

The chain uses TRBV4-2 and TRBJ2-5; a possible D gene is TRBD2 (5 bases). Germline V gene lookup returns CDR1 LGHNA and CDR2 YNFKEQ. This CDR3 has 16 amino acids. Trimming removed 0 bases from V and 4 bases from J, with 15 bases in between. CDR3: CASSQDGNLRGETQYF. The CDR3 nucleotides read TGTGCCAGCAGCCAAGACGGGAACCTTAGAGGAGAGACCCAGTACTTC.

This sequence joins TRBV19 and TRBJ2-3; TRBD2 might be the D (6 bases). Germline CDR1 LNHDA, CDR2 SQIVND (reference sequence). Trimming removed 3 bases from V and 4 bases from J, with 14 bases in between. The CDR3 loop spans 15 amino acids. CDR3 region: CASSMVAELPDTQYF. The DNA of the CDR3 is TGTGCCAGTAGTATGGTAGCGGAGCTCCCAGATACGCAGTATTTT.

The V call is TRBV4-3, the J call TRBJ2-7; 9 bases line up with TRBD2. The CDR3 contains 17 residues. Germline loops: CDR1 LGHNA, CDR2 YSLEER. The V segment lost 0 bases and the J segment 3 bases; nucleotides outside the gene matches: 9. CDR3 residues: CASSQDNLGLAIYEQYF. The CDR3 DNA reads TGCGCCAGCAGCCAAGATAATCTGGGACTAGCAATCTACGAGCAGTACTTC.

This clone was seen just once. The chain combines TRBV28 with TRBJ2-3; the D call may be TRBD1 or TRBD2 (6 bases each). The CDR3 runs to 21 residues. Germline V gene sequence: CDR1 MDHEN, CDR2 SYDVKM. V lost 2 bases and J lost 1, with 28 bases in between. The chain's CDR3 is CASSLGGMGISGTSRTDTQYF. Here the CDR3 DNA reads TGTGCCAGCAGTTTAGGAGGGATGGGGATATCCGGGACATCCCGCACAGATACGCAGTATTTT.

The genes are TRBV5-1 and TRBJ2-1, with D perhaps matching TRBD1 (5 bases). The CDR3 has 13 residues. Trimming removed 1 base from V and 8 bases from J, with 10 bases in between. Per germline, CDR1 SGHRS and CDR2 YFSETQ. The CDR3 DNA sequence: TGCGCCAGCAGCTTGCAGGGATGGGATGAGCAGTTCTTC. It yields the protein CASSLQGWDEQFF.

The chain is built from TRBV29-1 and TRBJ1-1; 8 positions agree with TRBD1. The CDR3 contains 16 residues. The V gene end was trimmed by 5 bases and the J gene end by 0 bases; junction bases not matched to a gene: 11. Germline assignment: CDR1 SQVTM and CDR2 ANQGSEA. The CDR3: CSVSPDRATMNTEAFF. CDR3 DNA: TGCAGCGTTTCCCCGGACAGGGCGACCATGAACACTGAAGCTTTCTTT.

J is TRBJ1-4 and V is TRBV9, with D unresolved. This CDR3 region has 14 residues. From germline, CDR1 is SGDLS and CDR2 YYNGEE. Trimming pared 0 bases from V and 9 bases from J, leaving 12 bases between. The CDR3 DNA reads TGTGCCAGCAGCGTAGTGGCCCCTGTTAAAAAACTGTTTTTT. It translates to CASSVVAPVKKLFF.

The chain recombines TRBV19 with TRBJ1-4; TRBD1 is a possible D gene (6 bases). The germline V and J ends were trimmed by 7 bases and 0 bases, with 21 bases remaining between them. The CDR3 has 18 amino acids. Germline CDR1 LNHDA, CDR2 SQIVND (reference sequence). The CDR3 sequence: CASTPTAGAFATNEKLFF. CDR3 DNA: TGTGCCAGTACTCCCACGGCGGGGGCTTTCGCAACTAATGAAAAACTGTTTTTT. Together with reference TRBV19 and TRBJ1-4, the CDR3 gives the full variable domain: DGGITQSPKYLFRKEGQNVTLSCEQNLNHDAMYWYRQDPGQGLRLIYYSQIVNDFQKGDIAEGYSVSREKKESFPLTVTSAQKNPTAFYLCASTPTAGAFATNEKLFFGSGTQLSVL.

The V call is TRBV7-8, the J call TRBJ1-1; tentative D call: TRBD1 (5 bases). The V gene lost 1 base and the J gene lost 0 bases, with 9 bases spanning the gap. The CDR3 covers 15 residues. Germline CDR1 is SGHVS and CDR2 is FQNEAQ. CDR3 sequence (DNA): TGTGCCAGCAGCTTAGATCGGGGGGTGAACACTGAAGCTTTCTTT. Residues: CASSLDRGVNTEAFF.

This chain joins TRBV4-1 and TRBJ2-7; perhaps TRBD1 as D (6 bases). Per germline, CDR1 MGHRA and CDR2 YSYEKL. Deletions cut 5 bases from V and 0 bases from J, with 17 bases between. This CDR3 has 16 amino acids. The CDR3 nucleotides are TGCGCCAGCAGCTCCCAGGGGAACAGTGACTCCTACGAGCAGTACTTC. Translating it yields CASSSQGNSDSYEQYF.

V usage is TRBV14 and J usage is TRBJ1-1; D unresolved. Trimming took off 1 base at V and 1 base at J, with 7 bases between the two ends. The CDR3 is made up of 14 amino acids. The germline V gene encodes CDR1 SGHDN and CDR2 FVKESK. In DNA form, the CDR3 reads TGTGCCAGCAGCCAAGTAAGAGCGAACACTGAAGCTTTCTTT. Protein product: CASSQVRANTEAFF. Drawing the rest from reference TRBV14 and TRBJ1-1, the complete variable domain is EAGVTQFPSHSVIEKGQTVTLRCDPISGHDNLYWYRRVMGKEIKFLLHFVKESKQDESGMPNNRFLAERTGGTYSTLKVQPAELEDSGVYFCASSQVRANTEAFFGQGTRLTVV.

A note on this clone: A much larger clone lies one base from this, so it may be a read error. Other DNA sequences in the same sample also yield this CDR3. The rearrangement links TRBV28 to TRBJ2-3; D uncertain. The germline V gene has CDR1 MDHEN and CDR2 SYDVKM. The CDR3 length is 14 residues. The CDR3 sequence is CASSLSRVSDTQYF. DNA of the CDR3: TGTGCTAGCAGTTTATCCCGGGTTTCGGATACGCAGTATTTT.

The chain employs TRBV19 and TRBJ2-5; D is ambiguous. V was cut by 3 bases and J by 1 base, with 12 bases left in between. CDR1 LNHDA and CDR2 SQIVND come from the germline V gene (reference sequence). The CDR3 covers 15 residues. The CDR3 DNA follows: TGTGCCAGTAGTATGGGTGGAGTGACCCAAGAGACCCAGTACTTC. Translation gives CASSMGGVTQETQYF. Full variable domain (missing parts from reference TRBV19 and TRBJ2-5): DGGITQSPKYLFRKEGQNVTLSCEQNLNHDAMYWYRQDPGQGLRLIYYSQIVNDFQKGDIAEGYSVSREKKESFPLTVTSAQKNPTAFYLCASSMGGVTQETQYFGPGTRLLVL.

The chain combines TRBV7-3 with TRBJ2-1, with 9 bases that match TRBD2. V dropped 4 bases and J dropped 5; count of bases not matched to a gene: 3. The germline V gene has CDR1 SGHTA and CDR2 FQGTGA. This CDR3 is 14 amino acids long. The CDR3 here is CASSSGLAHNEQFF. CDR3 bases: TGTGCCAGCAGCTCGGGACTAGCCCACAATGAGCAGTTCTTC.

The gene calls are TRBV5-4 and TRBJ2-7, with a tentative D call TRBD2 (6 bases). There are 16 residues in the CDR3. The V end was cut by 3 bases, the J end by 3 bases, with 19 bases between. The germline V gene encodes CDR1 SGHNT and CDR2 YYREEE (reference sequence). The CDR3 here is CASSSPSTRGVYEQYF. The DNA for the CDR3 is TGTGCCAGCAGCTCCCCCTCGACTAGGGGCGTCTACGAGCAGTACTTC.

This clone was seen a few times. This chain connects TRBV7-9 to TRBJ2-3; D is possibly TRBD2 (6 bases). V lost 0 bases and J 6 bases, leaving 10 bases between the germline ends. CDR1 and CDR2 (germline): SEHNR, FQNEAQ (reference sequence). This CDR3 region has 14 residues. Here the CDR3 DNA reads TGTGCCAGCAGCTTAGCGGGAGGCAGGGATACGCAGTATTTT. Translating gives CASSLAGGRDTQYF.

This rearrangement joins TRBV28 to TRBJ1-3; no definite D call. Germline values: CDR1 MDHEN, CDR2 SYDVKM. V was cut by 0 bases and J by 4 bases, with 13 bases left in between. This CDR3 region has 16 residues. The CDR3 region is CASSLWGIGTGNTIYF. CDR3 coding DNA: TGTGCCAGCAGTTTATGGGGAATCGGTACGGGAAACACCATATATTTT.

This sequence joins TRBV19 and TRBJ2-7; 10 bases fit TRBD2. There are 13 residues in the CDR3. The ends lost 6 bases at V and 3 bases at J; junction bases unmatched: 2. Germline loops: CDR1 LNHDA, CDR2 SQIVND (reference sequence). The CDR3 spells CASRASGSYEQYF. The CDR3 DNA reads TGTGCCAGTAGGGCTAGCGGGAGCTACGAGCAGTACTTC.

This chain uses TRBV9 with TRBJ1-2; D may be TRBD1 (5 bases). CDR3 length: 15 amino acids. Trimming shortened V by 4 bases and J by 3 bases, and 16 bases separated the two germline ends. Germline V gene data show CDR1 as SGDLS and CDR2 as YYNGEE. The CDR3 DNA sequence: TGTGCCAGCAGCCCCAGGGACCGAGCCGACTATGGCTACACCTTC. Translated: CASSPRDRADYGYTF.

The chain carries TRBV29-1 and TRBJ2-2; D not resolved. The CDR3 length is 14 residues. V was shortened by 5 bases and J by 0 bases, with 10 bases between the two germline ends. The germline CDR1 and CDR2 sequences are SQVTM and ANQGSEA. CDR3 amino acids: CSVKGMANTGELFF. The CDR3 region has the DNA TGCAGCGTTAAGGGAATGGCGAACACCGGGGAGCTGTTTTTT.

The V call is TRBV7-2, the J call TRBJ1-2; D not resolved. Trimming pared 3 bases from V and 8 bases from J, leaving 10 bases between. In germline, CDR1 is SGHTA, CDR2 FQGNSA. The CDR3 has 12 amino acids. This CDR3 is CASSLYPTGYTF. The CDR3 DNA is TGTGCCAGCAGCTTGTACCCCACGGGCTACACCTTC.

The rearrangement joins TRBV28 to TRBJ1-2; 8 bases match TRBD1. The CDR3 is 15 amino acids. Germline V gene sequence: CDR1 MDHEN, CDR2 SYDVKM. V trimming: 3 bases; J trimming: 5 bases; junction bases outside the gene matches: 8. CDR3 in amino acids: CASSFVGQGGYGYTF. DNA for the CDR3: TGTGCCAGCAGTTTTGTCGGACAGGGCGGGTATGGCTACACCTTC.

This chain connects TRBV11-3 to TRBJ2-7; 9 nucleotides agree with TRBD1. CDR1 SGHNT and CDR2 YENEEA come from the germline V gene. CDR3 size: 14 residues. Trimming cost V 4 bases and J 7 bases; bases outside gene matches: 8. CDR3 protein: CASSSRTGAGEQYF. The CDR3 nucleotides are TGTGCCAGCAGCTCCCGGACAGGGGCGGGGGAGCAGTACTTC.

The chain carries TRBV11-3 and TRBJ1-1; 7 bases are shared with TRBD1. The CDR3 is made up of 12 amino acids. J lost 6 bases, V lost 4 bases, and 2 bases had no gene match. In germline, CDR1 is SGHNT, CDR2 YENEEA. The CDR3, as DNA: TGTGCCAGCAGCTCACAGGGGTCTGAAGCTTTCTTT. Translating it yields CASSSQGSEAFF.